This T cell receptor beta chain was sequenced during a study of shared clonotypes between healthy human individuals. The protocol was immunoSEQ multiplex PCR, while the TCRdb copy is restricted to in-frame clones and leaves out a portion. This repertoire shows around 1.6 million clones, approximately 98% found once; its top ten account for about 0.45%. This CDR3 has 12 residues. Germline V CDR1 and CDR2: MDHEN, SYDVKM. General study results and limits: With several donors compared, around 5% of naive CD4 clonotypes were shared. Despite large depth, rarefaction showed incomplete sorted-subset sequencing.

This clone occurred once. The antigen is not known. The source material was naive CD4+ T cells sorted from blood. As for subset: CD45RA+ positively selected. The chain employs TRBV28 and TRBJ2-7; weak D call: TRBD2 (5 bases). This TCR derives from a young man in good health. The chain's CDR3 is CVASPPLGEQYF. For the CDR3, the DNA is TGTGTAGCTAGCCCCCCCCTGGGGGAGCAGTACTTC.